The 19 T cell receptor beta chains below come from one sample, sequenced in a study of T and B cells in COVID-19 patients. TRB rearrangements were amplified by multiplex PCR with BIOMED2 TRB-A/B primers. Using its own MiXCR run on the multiplex PCR reads, TCRdb lists one record per CDR3 protein. The sample has thousands of distinct CDR3 sequences, 25% to 40% seen once. TRB was amplified from about 260-540 ng of blood genomic DNA. The specimen was blood. The receptors come from a human donor who had recovered from COVID-19.

This chain uses TRBV6-8 with TRBJ2-7; 11 bases map to TRBD2. V lost 6 bases, J lost 4 bases, and 2 bases stayed unmatched. The germline V gene has CDR1 MNHGY and CDR2 SAAAGT. The CDR3 contains 13 residues. The DNA of the CDR3 is TGTGCCAGCAGCCGACTAGCGGGGTACGAGCAGTACTTC. Translated, it gives CASSRLAGYEQYF.

The chain joins TRBV6-5 to TRBJ1-5, with a tentative D call TRBD1 (6 bases). This CDR3 region has 15 residues. V lost 0 bases and J 6 bases, leaving 12 bases between the germline ends. The germline V gene has CDR1 MNHEY and CDR2 SVGAGI. In DNA, the CDR3 is TGTGCCAGCAGTTACTCATACAGGGAGGGTCAGCCCCAGCATTTT. This sequence encodes CASSYSYREGQPQHF.

The gene calls are TRBV30 and TRBJ1-1; D ambiguous. The CDR3 runs 13 residues. Trimming shortened V by 3 bases and J by 4 bases, and 12 bases separated the two germline ends. CDR1 is GTSNPN, CDR2 SVGIG, per germline (reference sequence). The CDR3 bases are TGTGCCTGGAGCCCTCGGCCAGGCACTGAAGCTTTCTTT. As protein: CAWSPRPGTEAFF.

This clonotype was detected a few times. The chain couples TRBV5-6 to TRBJ1-4; 9 bases line up with TRBD1. The length of the CDR3 is 15 residues. The V segment lost 5 bases and the J segment 7 bases; nucleotides outside the gene matches: 9. CDR1 SGHDT and CDR2 YYEEEE come from the germline V gene. The CDR3 region has the DNA TGTGCCAGCAGTCCAAGGAGACAGGGGGTTGAAAAACTGTTTTTT. This gives the protein CASSPRRQGVEKLFF.

Turning to this clonotype: The limits of the CDR3 on the DNA are not certain, so only TCRdb's listed CDR3 is given. This chain connects TRBV7-5 to TRBJ2-2; whether TRBD1, the table's D call, matches the DNA was not checked. TRBV7-5 constitutes a pseudogene. From its first to its last residue, the CDR3 has 22 amino acids. The CDR3 protein is CIAVPAAYCPGRGFANTGELFF.

This chain joins TRBV24-1 and TRBJ2-1, with a tentative D call TRBD1 (6 bases). This CDR3 region has 14 residues. In germline, CDR1 is KGHDR, CDR2 SFDVKD. V gave up 3 bases and J gave up 3 bases, with 8 bases separating them. The CDR3 DNA sequence: TGTGCCACCAGTGATCGGACAGTCTACAATGAGCAGTTCTTC. Protein sequence: CATSDRTVYNEQFF.

This clonotype is medium-sized (0.01 to 0.1%) in the sample. The gene calls are TRBV6-5 and TRBJ2-6; D unresolved. From germline, CDR1 is MNHEY and CDR2 SVGAGI. The CDR3 is 13 amino acids. V was clipped by 10 bases and J by 2 bases, with 9 bases between them. CDR3 DNA: TGTGCCACTACCGCCCCTGGGGCCAACGTCCTGACTTTC. Protein product: CATTAPGANVLTF.

V gene TRBV7-2 combines with J gene TRBJ1-2; weak D call: TRBD1 (5 bases). Trimming took 5 bases from V and 3 from J, leaving 16 bases between them. Germline loops: CDR1 SGHTA, CDR2 FQGNSA. This CDR3 region has 15 residues. The CDR3 region is CASSSSRDGHYGYTF. The CDR3 nucleotides are TGTGCCAGCAGCAGCAGCCGGGACGGACACTATGGCTACACCTTC.

This rearrangement joins TRBV7-2 to TRBJ1-1; a possible D gene is TRBD1 (5 bases). The CDR3 runs to 15 residues. V was clipped by 0 bases and J by 4 bases, with 12 bases between them. The germline V gene encodes CDR1 SGHTA and CDR2 FQGNSA. This CDR3 is CASSLAQGLTTEAFF. DNA of the CDR3: TGTGCCAGCAGCTTAGCGCAGGGTTTAACCACTGAAGCTTTCTTT.

This chain uses TRBV20-1 with TRBJ1-3; 8 bases are a match to TRBD1. Trimming at V came to 0 bases and at J to 0 bases, leaving 7 bases not matched to a gene. CDR3 size: 17 residues. CDR1 is DFQATT, CDR2 SNEGSKA, per germline (reference sequence). The CDR3 DNA reads TGCAGTGCTAGAGATGCAGGCACAGGGGGCTCTGGAAACACCATATATTTT. Its translation: CSARDAGTGGSGNTIYF.

V usage is TRBV5-6 and J usage is TRBJ1-2; D is unresolved. The V gene's germline CDR1 is SGHDT and CDR2 YYEEEE. This CDR3 contains 13 residues. V dropped 3 bases and J dropped 6 bases, with 12 bases sitting between them. The CDR3 region has the DNA TGTGCCAGCAGCTCGACCGATTTTAATGGCTACACCTTC. This sequence encodes CASSSTDFNGYTF.

The chain carries TRBV13 and TRBJ2-7, with D possibly being TRBD1 (8 bases). The V end was cut by 5 bases, the J end by 3 bases, with 29 bases between. Germline V gene data show CDR1 as PRHDT and CDR2 as FYEKMQ (reference sequence). The CDR3 runs 19 residues. Here the CDR3 DNA reads TGTGCCAGCAGCCAAGATGGTGGACAGGGAGGGAGACCCCTCTACGAGCAGTACTTC. This encodes CASSQDGGQGGRPLYEQYF.

The chain has TRBV6-6 and TRBJ2-1, with D perhaps matching TRBD2 (5 bases). This CDR3 spans 14 amino acids. The germline CDR1 and CDR2 sequences are MNHNY and SVGAGI (reference sequence). V lost 10 bases, J lost 4 bases, and 17 bases lay in between. The CDR3 DNA reads TGTGCCACGATGAAATGCGGACTTTACAATGAGCAGTTCTTC. It specifies CATMKCGLYNEQFF.

The chain carries TRBV24-1 and TRBJ2-2; D remains unclear. With 8 bases removed from V and 0 bases from J, the gap between germline ends came to 6 bases. The CDR3 is 13 residues long. The germline gives CDR1 KGHDR, CDR2 SFDVKD. The CDR3 DNA reads as TGTGCCACCAAGGAGACGAACACCGGGGAGCTGTTTTTT. Translation: CATKETNTGELFF.

This clonotype is categorized as medium-sized. The chain couples TRBV6-1 to TRBJ2-3; D tentatively reads TRBD1 or TRBD2 (6 bases each). Trimming shortened V by 6 bases and J by 0 bases, and 22 bases separated the two germline ends. The CDR3 is made up of 18 amino acids. CDR1 MNHNS and CDR2 SASEGT come from the germline V gene. The CDR3 sequence: CASSLSGGGYSSTDTQYF. CDR3 sequence (DNA): TGTGCCAGCAGCCTCTCCGGAGGGGGGTACTCTAGCACAGATACGCAGTATTTT.

The rearrangement uses TRBV19 and TRBJ2-5; D call uncertain. Trimming took 9 bases from V and 5 from J, leaving 19 bases between them. The CDR3 consists of 14 residues. In germline, CDR1 is LNHDA, CDR2 SQIVND (reference sequence). CDR3 in amino acids: CASSHRADRETQYF. The CDR3 DNA reads as TGTGCCAGCAGCCACCGGGCAGACCGGGAGACCCAGTACTTC.

The J gene is TRBJ1-2, the V gene TRBV5-6; D gene ambiguous. V lost 2 bases and J lost 8, with 10 bases in between. The CDR3 spans 12 residues. Germline CDR1 SGHDT, CDR2 YYEEEE. This chain's CDR3 is CASSLVGSGYTF. The CDR3 DNA is TGTGCCAGCAGCTTAGTAGGCAGCGGCTACACCTTC.

The V call is TRBV15, the J call TRBJ2-1; 9 bases are a match to TRBD2. Germline assignment: CDR1 LNHNV and CDR2 YYDKDF (reference sequence). The CDR3 runs 15 residues. J gave up 7 bases and V 8 bases, and 12 bases lay outside the gene matches. The CDR3 protein is CATSGGSGGPNEQFF. DNA of the CDR3: TGTGCCACCTCCGGAGGGAGCGGGGGGCCGAATGAGCAGTTCTTC.

The chain employs TRBV7-6 and TRBJ1-1; D remains unclear. The length of the CDR3 is 14 residues. Germline CDR1 reads SGHVS; CDR2 reads FNYEAQ. Trimming cost V 2 bases and J 0 bases, with 7 bases left between them. The CDR3: CASSLQAMNTEAFF. The DNA for the CDR3 is TGTGCCAGCAGCTTACAGGCCATGAACACTGAAGCTTTCTTT.